This TCR beta chain comes out of a study of tumor-infiltrating lymphocytes in glioblastoma multiforme. On this clonotype: The target antigen is unknown.

Broader study findings: Just one glioblastoma patient contributed to the TCR-mutation comparison.

V was cut by 2 bases and J by 4 bases, with 6 bases left in between. The CDR3 covers 12 residues. Per the germline V gene, CDR1 is SGHNT and CDR2 is YYREEE (reference sequence). TCR beta libraries were built from RNA through three nested multiplex PCR rounds using modified ARM-PCR. TCRdb independently ran MiXCR on the multiplex PCR reads; one entry per CDR3 protein. The profile shows thousands of distinct CDR3 sequences, about 76% of them singletons. The receptor's source is a male donor with glioblastoma. The sequencing sample was made of brain tumor tissue. The chain combines TRBV5-4 with TRBJ1-1; D is unresolved. This CDR3 is CASSFRSTEAFF. The CDR3, as DNA: TGTGCCAGCAGCTTTCGGAGCACTGAAGCTTTCTTT.